Listed below are T cell receptor beta chains from one sample, sequenced in a study of shared clonotypes between healthy human individuals. Sequenced by immunoSEQ multiplex PCR; TCRdb stores in-frame clones only, minus some. The top ten clones hold under 2% of a sample with nearly 750,000 clones, around 77% of them seen once. Source material: memory CD4+ T cells sorted from blood. The receptors come from a woman in her twenties or thirties in good health. Each CDR3 is given with its conserved first and last residue. The order of the fields is D gene, J gene, clone size, V gene, CDR3 protein, CDR3 DNA. A D gene is named only where the DNA matches it firmly. Rows may omit the clone size; those that give it use once, few, many or a size class.

NA | TRBJ2-6 | few | TRBV2 | CASWDRHSGANVLTF | TGTGCCAGTTGGGACCGACACTCTGGGGCCAACGTCCTGACTTTC
NA | TRBJ1-5 | NA | TRBV28 | CASSLFAQPQHF | TGTGCCAGCAGTTTATTTGCCCAGCCCCAGCATTTT
NA | TRBJ1-5 | NA | TRBV19 | CASSIGWLSGATEQPQHF | TGTGCCAGTAGTATAGGCTGGCTGTCGGGGGCGACCGAGCAGCCCCAGCATTTT
NA | TRBJ2-7 | NA | TRBV6-5 | CASSYVSNPYEQYF | TGTGCCAGCAGTTACGTATCGAACCCCTACGAGCAGTACTTC
TRBD2 | TRBJ2-7 | NA | TRBV11-2 | CASSPRGGGRAYEQYF | TGTGCCAGCAGCCCCCGGGGTGGCGGGAGGGCCTACGAGCAGTACTTC
NA | TRBJ2-1 | once | TRBV20-1 | CSSPFFNEQFF | TGCAGTTCCCCCTTCTTCAATGAGCAGTTCTTC
TRBD2 | TRBJ2-1 | NA | TRBV30 | CAWSPLAAYAYNEQFF | TGTGCCTGGAGTCCCCTAGCGGCCTATGCATACAATGAGCAGTTCTTC
TRBD2 | TRBJ2-5 | once | TRBV9 | CASSVGGTSGREETQYF | TGTGCCAGCAGCGTAGGGGGGACTAGCGGGAGGGAAGAGACCCAGTACTTC
TRBD2 | TRBJ2-1 | NA | TRBV28 | CASSLGLAGDEQFF | TGTGCCAGCAGTTTGGGACTAGCGGGAGATGAGCAGTTCTTC
NA | TRBJ1-1 | NA | TRBV5-4 | CASSQNTEAFF | TGTGCCAGCAGCCAGAACACTGAAGCTTTCTTT
TRBD1 | TRBJ2-1 | NA | TRBV2 | CASRGQGDEQFF | TGTGCCAGTCGAGGACAGGGGGATGAGCAGTTCTTC
NA | TRBJ2-5 | NA | TRBV14 | CASSQVWTAQETQYF | TGTGCCAGCAGCCAAGTATGGACAGCCCAAGAGACCCAGTACTTC
NA | TRBJ1-2 | NA | TRBV7-2 | CASSLIVSGNYGYTF | TGTGCCAGCAGCTTAATAGTTAGCGGGAACTATGGCTACACCTTC
NA | TRBJ1-5 | NA | TRBV29-1 | CSVRDTDQPQHF | TGCAGCGTCCGGGACACCGATCAGCCCCAGCATTTT
TRBD2 | TRBJ2-1 | few | TRBV9 | CASSVATSGYNEQFF | TGTGCCAGCAGCGTAGCAACTAGCGGATACAATGAGCAGTTCTTC
NA | TRBJ1-2 | NA | TRBV6-6 | CASSFDGPRGYTF | TGTGCCAGCAGCTTCGACGGACCCCGGGGCTACACCTTC
TRBD2 | TRBJ2-1 | NA | TRBV28 | CASSPTSGMNNEQFF | TGTGCCAGCAGCCCGACTAGCGGGATGAACAATGAGCAGTTCTTC
NA | TRBJ1-4 | many | TRBV2 | CASSEFVATNEKLFF | TGTGCCAGCAGTGAATTTGTGGCTACTAATGAAAAACTGTTTTTT
TRBD2 | TRBJ2-2 | NA | TRBV2 | CASSGREVGELFF | TGTGCCAGCAGTGGGCGGGAGGTCGGGGAGCTGTTTTTT
NA | TRBJ1-1 | few | TRBV27 | CASSLSTGWDAEAFF | TGTGCCAGCAGTTTATCGACCGGGTGGGACGCTGAAGCTTTCTTT
NA | TRBJ1-1 | NA | TRBV6-4 | CASSPRLGFEAFF | TGTGCCAGCAGCCCGCGCCTAGGATTCGAAGCTTTCTTT
NA | TRBJ2-5 | many | TRBV5-6 | CASSLTGEGGETQYF | TGTGCCAGCAGCTTAACGGGAGAGGGGGGAGAGACCCAGTACTTC
NA | TRBJ2-7 | NA | TRBV28 | CASSAGMGLLIYEQYF | TGTGCCAGCAGCGCCGGTATGGGACTTTTGATCTACGAGCAGTACTTC
TRBD1 | TRBJ1-3 | NA | TRBV29-1 | CSVGYRGEGNTIYF | TGCAGCGTTGGGTACAGGGGTGAGGGAAACACCATATATTTT
NA | TRBJ1-3 | NA | TRBV28 | CASTLELSTIYF | TGTGCCAGCACCCTAGAACTGAGCACCATATATTTT
NA | TRBJ1-2 | NA | TRBV10-3 | CAISESSGGGGVYGYTF | TGTGCCATCAGTGAGTCCTCCGGAGGAGGGGGGGTCTATGGCTACACCTTC
NA | TRBJ2-1 | NA | TRBV6-5 | CASSSPYNEQFF | TGTGCCAGCAGTTCGCCGTACAATGAGCAGTTCTTC
NA | TRBJ1-1 | NA | TRBV5-6 | CASSLVGWNTEAFF | TGTGCCAGCAGCTTGGTGGGTTGGAACACTGAAGCTTTCTTT
NA | TRBJ1-2 | NA | TRBV11-2 | CASSQTYGYTF | TGTGCCAGCAGCCAGACCTATGGCTACACCTTC
NA | TRBJ1-5 | NA | TRBV2 | CASALRAGNQPQHF | TGTGCCAGCGCTCTGAGGGCAGGGAATCAGCCCCAGCATTTT
NA | TRBJ2-3 | once | TRBV10-3 | CAIKGRTDTQYF | TGTGCCATCAAGGGCAGGACAGATACGCAGTATTTT
NA | TRBJ2-3 | few | TRBV12-2 | CASRLASPGEADTQYF | TGTGCAAGTCGCTTAGCATCGCCAGGGGAGGCCGATACGCAGTATTTT